This T cell receptor beta chain appears in the sequencing data of a study of T cells in narcolepsy. Study in general: Healthy controls were enrolled alongside patients with narcolepsy type 1 or type 2. Study conclusions and caveats: Autoreactive clonotypes reportedly recurred in blood of same and different patients, not controls.

The repertoire was sequenced with immunoSEQ multiplex PCR; TCRdb's copy has only in-frame clones and lacks some. Of tens of thousands of clones in the sample, 80% were seen once. There are 14 residues in the CDR3. Germline CDR1 is MNHEY and CDR2 is SVGAGI. With V trimmed by 3 bases and J by 5 bases, 6 bases remained unmatched. Comment on this clone: Antigen: not known.

Specimen: memory (CD45RA-) CD4+ T cells from blood. The sequence derives from a human donor in good health. The chain joins TRBV6-5 to TRBJ1-1; 7 nucleotides line up with TRBD1. CDR3 sequence: CASSYWGQPTEAFF. CDR3 sequence (DNA): TGTGCCAGCAGTTATTGGGGACAGCCGACTGAAGCTTTCTTT.